This TCR beta chain was recovered during a study of shared clonotypes between healthy human individuals (dated by TCRdb to the early 2020s). For the study in its entirety: The cohort comprised a couple of women and a few men aged 18 to 49 years. To estimate repertoire size and how much clonotypes are shared between individuals, the study performed deep sequencing of blood TCR repertoires from about 5 healthy adults. To increase sequencing depth and limit assay-specific biases, different laboratories used diverse techniques to prepare libraries and sequence TCR repertoires. For each donor, three plates each were used for CD4 naive and CD4 memory, two plates were used for CD8 naive, and one plate was used for CD8 memory. Between about 0.85 and 10 billion PBMCs per donor were obtained by leukapheresis.

The research as a whole found: Compared with non-shared clonotypes, clonotypes shared by all four sorted-subset donors had higher generation probabilities. Only blood was sampled, and tissue TCR repertoires likely differ from those in blood. When a handful of donors were compared, the shared fraction of clonotypes was about 5% for naive CD4, over 3% for naive CD8, more than 2% for memory CD4, and 0.4% for memory CD8. Pairwise subsampling indicated that sequencing depth was expected to affect the degree of clonotype sharing among donors. Naive subsets generally had larger estimated clonotype richness than memory subsets did. The genetic and exposure-history diversity represented was limited by the small number of donors. Even with the large sequencing depth, rarefaction of the sorted-subset datasets indicated that sequencing was incomplete.

On this clone: Its antigen has not been determined. Base qualities are missing; no much larger clone stands one base away.

V loses 4 bases, J loses 5 bases, and the germline ends lie 7 bases apart. Reading the germline V gene (reference sequence) gives CDR1 MNHNY and CDR2 SVGAGI. The CDR3, cysteine through phenylalanine, is 12 amino acids long. This entry keeps only the CDR3 DNA: 36 bases, framed from base 1. The donors were healthy, HIV-negative adults who had no recently reported acute infections or vaccinations. Every donor was a Caucasian adult living in Nashville, Tennessee, USA. CD4+ T cells were enriched by magnetic negative selection; naive cells were then positively selected on CD45RA, and the negative fraction formed the memory subset. After blood collection by leukapheresis, PBMCs were isolated using Ficoll-Histopaque density gradient centrifugation and then cryopreserved in the vapor phase of liquid nitrogen. Analytical flow cytometry was used to check the purity and quantity of each magnetically sorted T cell population. From each sorted fraction, genomic DNA was isolated and quantified by UV absorbance on a Nanodrop 2000c.

TCR CDR3 regions were amplified from genomic DNA by multiplex PCR using the deep immunoSEQ assay. For each cell subset, the extracted genomic DNA was distributed evenly across all wells of several immunoSEQ 96-well plates, and each plate served as one replicate. For sorted subsets, each replicate PCR was loaded with roughly 0.2 ug genomic DNA, equivalent to 30,000 or so T cell genomes. Purified libraries were quantified with a Qubit 3.0 fluorometer, sized on a Bioanalyzer 2100, and re-quantified with the KAPA Library Quantification kit. Every immunoSEQ 96-well plate was sequenced on a separate single-read 150-cycle Illumina NextSeq 550 flow cell. The source study handled its data this way. Because the immunoSEQ output held only junctional sequences and lacked quality scores, the filtering could not match the filtering applied to full-length reads. Sequences were annotated with PyIR, a Python wrapper for IgBLAST v1.9, and V/J genes and CDR3 were assigned using IMGT germline references. Reads with weak V/J assignments (E-value above 1e-6), missing CDR3, stop codons, out-of-frame junctions, or ambiguous translated residues were removed. V3J clonotypes were defined by identical inferred V gene, J gene, and CDR3 amino acid sequence. Percentage overlap between repertoires was calculated by dividing the number of shared unique clonotypes by the size of the smaller repertoire. RTK rarefaction, the Chao1 estimator, and Recon v2.1 estimates of unobserved clonotypes were used to assess repertoire richness. Generation probabilities for all TCRbeta clonotypes obtained by the gDNA method from a handful of donors were computed using OLGA. The clones in this table, taken by TCRdb from immuneACCESS, are in-frame only. Not every clone is retained; where verified, under half of the shortfall comes from an unresolved V gene, and the cause of the rest is unknown. D and trimming were read from the DNA, whereas the V and J calls and clone size are those reported in that table. Across this sample there are millions of clones, with approximately 90% seen only once. Roughly 0.14% of the sample lies in the top ten.

The sequencing input was naive CD4+ T cells sorted from blood. The cell subset or site label of this sample denotes: CD45RA+ positively selected. The origin of this receptor is a man between 18 and 29 years old in good health. The receptor chain draws on TRBV6-6 and TRBJ2-3, with the D gene not confidently named. This receptor carries the CDR3 CASSFSLDTQYF. The sequenced DNA: TGTGCCAGCAGTTTCTCGTTAGATACGCAGTATTTT.